A single sample gave rise to the 10 T cell receptor beta chains below, sequenced in a study of CD8 T cells in Susac syndrome. cDNA came from about 0.5 to 1 ug RNA primed by random hexamers. TCRdb re-called the immunoSEQ multiplex PCR reads through MiXCR, storing one row per CDR3 protein. The sample consists of under 110,000 distinct CDR3 sequences, roughly 94% of them appearing once. Sequencing was carried out using CD8+ T cells from PBMCs. These receptors originate from a human donor with Susac syndrome.

This chain uses TRBV9 with TRBJ1-1, with 10 positions matching TRBD1. The junction had 7 bases not matched to a gene; V was cut back by 4 bases and J by 1 base. The CDR3 totals 16 residues. In germline, CDR1 is SGDLS, CDR2 YYNGEE. The CDR3 nucleotides are TGTGCCAGCAGCCCTAGACAGGGGGCCGGGAACACTGAAGCTTTCTTT. Protein: CASSPRQGAGNTEAFF. The entire variable domain, with the rest obtained from reference TRBV9 and TRBJ1-1, is as follows: DSGVTQTPKHLITATGQRVTLRCSPRSGDLSVYWYQQSLDQGLQFLIQYYNGEERAKGNILERFSAQQFPDLHSELNLSSLELGDSALYFCASSPRQGAGNTEAFFGQGTRLTVV.

The chain recombines TRBV15 with TRBJ2-7; perhaps TRBD1 as D (5 bases). V shed 2 bases and J shed 7 bases, with 9 bases lying between them. The length of the CDR3 is 12 residues. Germline lookup yields CDR1 LNHNV and CDR2 YYDKDF (reference sequence). CDR3 DNA: TGTGCCACCAGCAGAACAGACAGAGAGCAGTACTTC. Its protein product is CATSRTDREQYF.

The rearrangement uses TRBV14 and TRBJ2-2, with D perhaps matching TRBD1 (6 bases). CDR1 is SGHDN and CDR2 is FVKESK in the germline V gene. V lost 4 bases and J lost 5, with 14 bases in between. CDR3 length: 15 residues. The CDR3 is CASSLAWQGTGELFF. The CDR3 coding sequence is TGTGCCAGCAGCCTGGCGTGGCAGGGGACCGGGGAGCTGTTTTTT.

The chain combines TRBV15 with TRBJ2-5; unclear D gene. CDR1 is LNHNV and CDR2 is YYDKDF in the germline V gene (reference sequence). V was clipped by 3 bases and J by 2 bases, with 10 bases between them. The CDR3 covers 14 residues. CDR3 sequence (DNA): TGTGCCACCAGCAGCCCAGGCCTTCAAGAGACCCAGTACTTC. Translation: CATSSPGLQETQYF.

The chain has TRBV5-5 and TRBJ2-3; the match to TRBD1 covers 7 bases. Trimming at V came to 0 bases and at J to 0 bases, leaving 4 bases not matched to a gene. The CDR3 is made up of 16 amino acids. Germline V gene lookup returns CDR1 SGHKS and CDR2 YYEKEE (reference sequence). CDR3 sequence reads: CASSLAGQASTDTQYF. The CDR3 coding sequence is TGTGCCAGCAGCTTGGCCGGACAGGCTAGCACAGATACGCAGTATTTT.

This chain joins TRBV14 and TRBJ2-3; perhaps TRBD2 as D (7 bases). The CDR3 contains 15 residues. The ends were cut back, 5 bases at V and 6 bases at J, with 18 bases in the middle. The germline V gene has CDR1 SGHDN and CDR2 FVKESK. The CDR3 region has the DNA TGTGCCAGCAGCAGATTCCGGACTAGGGGGGATACGCAGTATTTT. Its protein is CASSRFRTRGDTQYF.

The V gene is TRBV5-1, the J gene TRBJ2-3; D is possibly TRBD1 (6 bases). The V end lost 4 bases, the J end lost 1 base, and 16 bases lay between the germline ends. The germline V gene encodes CDR1 SGHRS and CDR2 YFSETQ. The CDR3 consists of 16 residues. CDR3 nucleotide sequence: TGCGCCAGCAGCCCTAATGGGGGCCCCCGCACAGATACGCAGTATTTT. This gives the protein CASSPNGGPRTDTQYF.

CDR3 sequence (DNA): TGTGCCAGCAGTCTTCTCGGGCAGGGGCTTACGGAGACCCAGTACTTC. It specifies CASSLLGQGLTETQYF. This chain links TRBV12-3 or TRBV12-4 with TRBJ2-5; tentative D call: TRBD1 (6 bases). V lost 5 bases and J lost 5, with 21 bases in between. This CDR3 is built from 16 residues.

The rearrangement links TRBV13 to TRBJ1-1; 10 nucleotides match TRBD1. CDR1 PRHDT and CDR2 FYEKMQ come from the germline V gene (reference sequence). Germline trimming cut 5 bases from V and 3 bases from J; bases unmatched to any gene: 6. The CDR3 has 15 residues. This chain's CDR3 is CASSQVGQGDTEAFF. As DNA, the CDR3 is TGTGCCAGCAGCCAGGTAGGACAGGGGGACACTGAAGCTTTCTTT.

This sequence joins TRBV25-1 and TRBJ2-6; no clear D gene. V was clipped by 1 base and J by 13 bases, with 11 bases between them. CDR3 length equals 13 residues. Per germline, CDR1 MGHDK and CDR2 SYGVNS. In DNA form, the CDR3 reads TGTGCCAGCAGTGAATTGACGGGCAGGGTCCTGACTTTC. Protein: CASSELTGRVLTF.